This TCR beta chain was identified in a study of PD-1 blockade in classical Hodgkin lymphoma. Described time point: cycle 4 day 1 (C4D1), after 5 to 7 weeks of nivolumab. Patients all relapsed after autologous stem cell transplantation, and there was variation in brentuximab vedotin exposure. Best responses were complete response, partial response or progressive disease. The V and J ends lost 2 bases and 4 bases respectively, with 14 bases between them. The CDR3 extends over 15 amino acids. Germline V gives CDR1 MNHEY, CDR2 SVGAGI. The protocol was immunoSEQ multiplex PCR, while the TCRdb copy is restricted to in-frame clones and leaves out a portion. Of tens of thousands of clones listed, roughly 78% are singletons.

The rearrangement links TRBV6-5 to TRBJ1-2; D may be TRBD1 (5 bases). The input for sequencing was peripheral blood mononuclear cells (PBMCs), taken before the fourth cycle of nivolumab. This TCR derives from a human donor with classical Hodgkin lymphoma. CDR3 in DNA: TGTGCCAGCAGTTACCAGGGAGACAGATTCTATGGCTACACCTTC. It specifies CASSYQGDRFYGYTF.